This TCR beta chain originates from a study of shared clonotypes between healthy human individuals. As processed by the authors: ImmunoSEQ yielded junction-only sequences lacking quality scores, so filtering differed. Sequencing was performed with immunoSEQ multiplex PCR; in TCRdb, only in-frame clones are kept and a portion is missing. V and J calls and clone size come straight from that table; D and trimming were deduced from the DNA. Here the sample spans 2 million to 2.5 million clones, around 95% being singletons. Points from the study as a whole: Investigators expected sequencing depth to affect clonotype sharing among donors. The four-donor shared clonotypes exceeded non-shared clonotypes in generation probability, with non-shared ones scoring lower.

Into CD45RA+ naive and CD45RA-negative memory subsets, the CD4+ cells were split. Between the trimmed V and J ends, which lost 5 bases and 2 bases, there was a span of 15 bases. This CDR3 region has 15 residues. Germline V gene data show CDR1 as MNHNY and CDR2 as SVGAGI (reference sequence). Note on this clone: Its target is not known.

Sequencing input: naive CD4+ T cells sorted from blood. Subset described: CD45RA+ positively selected. The clonotype originates from a young man in good health. The V call is TRBV6-6, the J call TRBJ2-5; D possibly matches TRBD1 or TRBD2 (7 bases each). The CDR3 DNA is TGTGCCAGCAGTCGGGCAGGGGGAGGGCAAGAGACCCAGTACTTC. This codes for CASSRAGGGQETQYF.